This section outlines one TCR beta chain sequence together with its context. What it binds is unknown. The data are from a study of cytomegalovirus exposure and HLA in healthy donors. Study background: Sequencing of 150 million to 200 million T cells in an earlier analysis found more than 100 million unique TCR beta sequences. Findings and caveats of the study: Reports indicated that the classifier achieved high specificity and sensitivity in diagnosing cytomegalovirus status. Highest at DRB1 and lowest at HLA-C, TCR association rates differed among HLA loci in a later analysis.

This CDR3 contains 15 residues. CDR1 SGDLS and CDR2 YYNGEE come from the germline V gene. Trimming cost V 5 bases and J 0 bases, with 13 bases left between them. Primers for the PCR totalled 60 Vbeta and 13 Jbeta. Method: immunoSEQ multiplex PCR; TCRdb's copy keeps in-frame clones and lacks some. The sample shows about 190,000 clones, about 83% of them seen only once. Source material: PBMCs. The gene calls are TRBV9 and TRBJ2-3; perhaps TRBD1 as D (5 bases). The sequence derives from a woman aged 50 to 60 in good health and CMV-seropositive. The CDR3 is CASSQGVTSTDTQYF. CDR3 DNA sequence: TGTGCCAGCAGTCAAGGGGTTACTAGCACAGATACGCAGTATTTT.